The clone carrying this T cell receptor (beta chain) has just a few counts. As yet, its antigen is unknown. The record originates from a study of CD8 T cells in ankylosing spondylitis. Overall study results and limits: A TCR beta motif made of eight highly homologous variants seemed typical of ankylosing spondylitis blood. Previously reported in reactive arthritis synovial fluid and blood were some of the motif variants. Reported data indicate significant enrichment of disease-linked clones within matched ankylosing spondylitis synovial fluid. Disease-associated clonotypes exhibited CD8+ identity and were relatively infrequent in peripheral blood.

For TCR beta, libraries came from quantitative 5'-RACE with molecular barcodes. MiXCR, run by TCRdb on the 5' RACE reads, gives a single entry per CDR3 protein. This table has a few hundred thousand distinct CDR3 sequences, 6.5% to 10% appearing once. This CDR3 has 16 amino acids. V was clipped by 6 bases and J by 0 bases; unmatched bases: 6. Germline CDR1 is KGHSH and CDR2 is LQKENI. The sequence came from a male donor with ankylosing spondylitis. The source material was blood, either unsorted or a sorted T cell fraction (not recorded which). The chain employs TRBV18 and TRBJ2-7; 12 bases align to TRBD2. The CDR3 DNA reads as TGTGCCAGCTCGCCTCGGACTAGCGGGACCTCCTACGAGCAGTACTTC. It translates to CASSPRTSGTSYEQYF.